A single T cell receptor beta chain is shown here with its context. Its antigen remains unidentified. Every diagnosis used clinical symptoms, serum thyroxine and TRAb, thyroid ultrasound and orbital computed tomography. These data are taken from a study of T cells in Graves' hyperthyroidism and ophthalmopathy. Study-level points and caveats: Ophthalmopathy and stable hyperthyroidism were told apart by a 13 V-J model. The model forecast ophthalmopathy, anticipating it by a median roughly 6.5 months before onset.

Amplified TCR beta CDR3 regions came from RNA transcripts. The study used the HTBI primer set for a first-round RT-PCR of the TCR CDR3. TCRdb analysed the multiplex PCR reads with MiXCR anew, one entry per CDR3 protein. The sample shows about 510,000 distinct CDR3 sequences, 46% of them seen only once. The V and J ends lost 4 bases and 7 bases, in that order; junction bases with no gene match: 2. Germline loops: CDR1 SGHTA, CDR2 FQGTGA. The CDR3 has 13 residues. Sample: peripheral blood or thyroid tissue (not recorded which). This TCR derives from an adult woman with Graves' disease, either hyperthyroidism or ophthalmopathy (not recorded which). The chain couples TRBV7-3 to TRBJ2-2; 8 bases line up with TRBD2. The CDR3 DNA is TGTGCCAGCAGCTGGGGGACTAGCGGGGAGCTGTTTTTT. Its protein product is CASSWGTSGELFF.